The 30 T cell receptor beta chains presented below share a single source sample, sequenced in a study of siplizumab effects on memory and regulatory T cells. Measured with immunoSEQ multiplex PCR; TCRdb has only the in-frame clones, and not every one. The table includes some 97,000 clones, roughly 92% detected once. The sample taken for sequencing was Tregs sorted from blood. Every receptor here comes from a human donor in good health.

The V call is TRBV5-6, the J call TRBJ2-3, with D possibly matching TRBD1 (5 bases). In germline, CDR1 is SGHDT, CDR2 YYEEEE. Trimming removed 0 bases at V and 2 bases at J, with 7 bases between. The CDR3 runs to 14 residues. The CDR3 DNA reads TGTGCCAGCAGCTTGGACAGGTTCACAGATACGCAGTATTTT. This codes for CASSLDRFTDTQYF.

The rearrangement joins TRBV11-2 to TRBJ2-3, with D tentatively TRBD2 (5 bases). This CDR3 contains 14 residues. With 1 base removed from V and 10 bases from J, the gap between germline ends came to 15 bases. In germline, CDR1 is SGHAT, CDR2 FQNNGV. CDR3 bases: TGTGCCAGCAGCTTAGTTGGATCCCAGGAGGCGCAGTATTTT. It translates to CASSLVGSQEAQYF.

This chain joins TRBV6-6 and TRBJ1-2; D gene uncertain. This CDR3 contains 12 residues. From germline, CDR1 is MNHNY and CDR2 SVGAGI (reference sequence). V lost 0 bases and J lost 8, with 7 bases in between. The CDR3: CASSYSGEGYTF. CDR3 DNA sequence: TGTGCCAGCAGTTACTCGGGAGAAGGCTACACCTTC.

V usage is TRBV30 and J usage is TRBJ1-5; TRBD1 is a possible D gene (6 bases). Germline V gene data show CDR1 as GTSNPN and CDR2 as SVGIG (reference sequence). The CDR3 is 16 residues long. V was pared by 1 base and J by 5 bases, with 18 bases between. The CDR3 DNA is TGTGCCTGGAGTGCAAGGGACCACAGGGTCCATCAGCCCCAGCATTTT. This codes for CAWSARDHRVHQPQHF.

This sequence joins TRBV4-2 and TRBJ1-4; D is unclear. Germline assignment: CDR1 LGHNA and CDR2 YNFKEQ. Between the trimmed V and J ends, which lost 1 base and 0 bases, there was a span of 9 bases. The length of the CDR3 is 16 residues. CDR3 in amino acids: CASSQASGTTNEKLFF. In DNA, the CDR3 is TGTGCCAGCAGCCAAGCCTCCGGGACAACTAATGAAAAACTGTTTTTT.

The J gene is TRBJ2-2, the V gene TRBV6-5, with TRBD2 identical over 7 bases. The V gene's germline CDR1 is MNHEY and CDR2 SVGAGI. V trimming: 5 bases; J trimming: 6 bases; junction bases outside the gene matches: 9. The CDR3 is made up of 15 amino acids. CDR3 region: CASSRLRGEPGELFF. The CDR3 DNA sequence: TGTGCCAGCAGTCGACTACGGGGGGAACCCGGGGAGCTGTTTTTT.

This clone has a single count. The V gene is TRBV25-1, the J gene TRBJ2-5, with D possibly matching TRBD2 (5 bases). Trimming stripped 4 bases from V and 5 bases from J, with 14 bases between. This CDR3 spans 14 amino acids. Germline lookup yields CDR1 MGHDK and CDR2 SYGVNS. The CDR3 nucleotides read TGTGCCAGCAGTGTCTCCGAGGGTTCTGAGACCCAGTACTTC. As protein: CASSVSEGSETQYF.

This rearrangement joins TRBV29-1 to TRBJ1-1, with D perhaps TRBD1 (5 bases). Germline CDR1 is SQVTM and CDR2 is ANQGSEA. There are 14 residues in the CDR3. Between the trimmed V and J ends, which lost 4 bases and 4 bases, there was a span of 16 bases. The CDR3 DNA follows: TGCAGCGTTGTCCTGGCCCCGGGGGGCACTGAAGCTTTCTTT. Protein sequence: CSVVLAPGGTEAFF.

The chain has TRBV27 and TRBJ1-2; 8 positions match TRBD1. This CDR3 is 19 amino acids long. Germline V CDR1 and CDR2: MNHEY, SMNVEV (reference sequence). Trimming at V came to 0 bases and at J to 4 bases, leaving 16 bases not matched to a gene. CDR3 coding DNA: TGTGCCAGCAGTTTATCCGGGGGACAGGACCCACGTTGGGGCTATGGCTACACCTTC. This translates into CASSLSGGQDPRWGYGYTF.

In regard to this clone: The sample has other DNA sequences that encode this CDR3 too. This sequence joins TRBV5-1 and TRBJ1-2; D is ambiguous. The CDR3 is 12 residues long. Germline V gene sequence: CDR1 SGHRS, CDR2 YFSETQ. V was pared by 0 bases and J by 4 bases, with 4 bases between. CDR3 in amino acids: CASSLEGYGYTF. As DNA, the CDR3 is TGCGCCAGCAGCTTGGAGGGCTATGGCTACACCTTC.

Written as DNA, the CDR3 is TGTGCCAGCAGCAAAAGGACTAGCGTAGGTAGCTCCTACAATGAGCAGTTCTTC. As protein: CASSKRTSVGSSYNEQFF. The V and J genes are TRBV7-9 and TRBJ2-1; 9 bases fit TRBD2. The CDR3 sequence is 18 residues long. CDR1 and CDR2 (germline): SEHNR, FQNEAQ (reference sequence). Trimming removed 5 bases from V and 0 bases from J; junction bases left unmatched: 11.

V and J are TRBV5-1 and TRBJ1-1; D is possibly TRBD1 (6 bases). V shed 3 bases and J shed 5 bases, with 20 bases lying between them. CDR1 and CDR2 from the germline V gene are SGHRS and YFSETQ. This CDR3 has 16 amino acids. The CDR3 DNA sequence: TGCGCCAGCAGCTGGGGGACAATCGACCGGGGTACTGAAGCTTTCTTT. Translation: CASSWGTIDRGTEAFF.

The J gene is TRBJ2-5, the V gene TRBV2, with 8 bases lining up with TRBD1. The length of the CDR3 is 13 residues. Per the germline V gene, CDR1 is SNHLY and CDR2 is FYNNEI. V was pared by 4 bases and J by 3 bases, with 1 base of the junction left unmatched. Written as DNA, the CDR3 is TGTGCCAGCAGTGCGGACAGGGAAGAGACCCAGTACTTC. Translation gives CASSADREETQYF.

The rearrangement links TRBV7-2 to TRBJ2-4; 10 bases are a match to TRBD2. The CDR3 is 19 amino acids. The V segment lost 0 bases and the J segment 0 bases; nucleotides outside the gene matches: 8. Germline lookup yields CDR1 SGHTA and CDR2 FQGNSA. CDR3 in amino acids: CASSLAGLAVALAKNIQYF. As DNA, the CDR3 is TGTGCCAGCAGCTTAGCTGGACTAGCGGTAGCCCTAGCCAAAAACATTCAGTACTTC.

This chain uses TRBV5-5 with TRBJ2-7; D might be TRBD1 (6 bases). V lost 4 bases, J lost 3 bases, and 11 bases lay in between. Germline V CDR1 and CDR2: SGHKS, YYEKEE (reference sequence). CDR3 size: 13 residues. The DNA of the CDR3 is TGTGCCAGCAGCCAACAGGGCCTCTACGAGCAGTACTTC. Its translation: CASSQQGLYEQYF. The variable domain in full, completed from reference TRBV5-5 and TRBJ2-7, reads DAGVTQSPTHLIKTRGQQVTLRCSPISGHKSVSWYQQVLGQGPQFIFQYYEKEERGRGNFPDRFSARQFPNYSSELNVNALLLGDSALYLCASSQQGLYEQYFGPGTRLTVT.

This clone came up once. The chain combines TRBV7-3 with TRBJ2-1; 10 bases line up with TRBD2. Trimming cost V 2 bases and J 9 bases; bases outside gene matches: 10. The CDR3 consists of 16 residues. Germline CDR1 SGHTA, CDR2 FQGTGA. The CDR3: CASSLGSSGSWGEQFF. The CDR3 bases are TGTGCCAGCAGCTTAGGTTCTAGCGGGAGTTGGGGTGAGCAGTTCTTC.

The CDR3 reads CASSTTGRVYEQYF. As DNA, the CDR3 is TGTGCCAGCAGCACTACAGGCCGGGTCTACGAGCAGTACTTC. The rearrangement joins TRBV7-2 to TRBJ2-7, with D tentatively TRBD1 (5 bases). Trimming took 5 bases from V and 3 from J, leaving 14 bases between them. CDR1 and CDR2 from the germline V gene are SGHTA and FQGNSA. CDR3 size: 14 residues.

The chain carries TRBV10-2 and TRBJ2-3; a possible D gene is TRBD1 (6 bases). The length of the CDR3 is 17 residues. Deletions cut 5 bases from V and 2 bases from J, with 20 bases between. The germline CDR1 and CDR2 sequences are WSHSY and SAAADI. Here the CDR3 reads CASSLSTGTMFTDTQYF. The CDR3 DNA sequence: TGCGCCAGCAGTTTATCTACCGGGACAATGTTCACAGATACGCAGTATTTT.

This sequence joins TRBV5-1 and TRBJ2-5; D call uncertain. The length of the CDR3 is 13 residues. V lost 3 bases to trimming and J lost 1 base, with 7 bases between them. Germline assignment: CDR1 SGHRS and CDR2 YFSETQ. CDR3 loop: CASSSVSQETQYF. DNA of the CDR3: TGCGCCAGCAGCTCGGTCTCCCAAGAGACCCAGTACTTC.

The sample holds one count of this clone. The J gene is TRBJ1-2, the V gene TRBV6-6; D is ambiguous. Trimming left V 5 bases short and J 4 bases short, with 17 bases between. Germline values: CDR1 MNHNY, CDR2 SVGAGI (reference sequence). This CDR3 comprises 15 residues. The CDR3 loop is CASSQPHPDPYGYTF. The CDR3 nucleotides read TGTGCCAGCAGTCAACCGCATCCGGACCCCTATGGCTACACCTTC.

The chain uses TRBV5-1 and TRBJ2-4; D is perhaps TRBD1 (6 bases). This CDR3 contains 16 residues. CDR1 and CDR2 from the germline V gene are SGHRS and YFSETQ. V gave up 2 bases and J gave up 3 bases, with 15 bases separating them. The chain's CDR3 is CASSLNRDTGKNIQYF. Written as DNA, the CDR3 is TGCGCCAGCAGCTTAAACAGGGACACCGGCAAAAACATTCAGTACTTC. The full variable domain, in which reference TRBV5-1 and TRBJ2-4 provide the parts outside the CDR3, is KAGVTQTPRYLIKTRGQQVTLSCSPISGHRSVSWYQQTPGQGLQFLFEYFSETQRNKGNFPGRFSGRQFSNSRSEMNVSTLELGDSALYLCASSLNRDTGKNIQYFGAGTRLSVL.

The DNA of the CDR3 is TGTGCCAGCAGTTACTATTCTTCCCACACCGGGGAGCTGTTTTTT. Amino acids: CASSYYSSHTGELFF. J is TRBJ2-2 and V is TRBV6-6; D unresolved. Trimming stripped 1 base from V and 3 bases from J, with 9 bases between. The CDR3 has 15 amino acids. Per the germline V gene, CDR1 is MNHNY and CDR2 is SVGAGI (reference sequence).

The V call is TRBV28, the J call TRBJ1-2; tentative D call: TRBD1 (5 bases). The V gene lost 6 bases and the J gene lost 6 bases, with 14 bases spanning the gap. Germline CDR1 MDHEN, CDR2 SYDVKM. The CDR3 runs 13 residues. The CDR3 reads CASRTGTDHGYTF. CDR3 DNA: TGTGCCAGCAGAACCGGGACGGATCATGGCTACACCTTC.

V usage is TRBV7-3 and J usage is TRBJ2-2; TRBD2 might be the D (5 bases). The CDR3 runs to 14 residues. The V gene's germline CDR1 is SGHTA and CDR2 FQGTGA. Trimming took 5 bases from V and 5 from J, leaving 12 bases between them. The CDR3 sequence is CASSLGRGTGELFF. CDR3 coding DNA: TGTGCCAGCAGCCTTGGGAGAGGAACCGGGGAGCTGTTTTTT.

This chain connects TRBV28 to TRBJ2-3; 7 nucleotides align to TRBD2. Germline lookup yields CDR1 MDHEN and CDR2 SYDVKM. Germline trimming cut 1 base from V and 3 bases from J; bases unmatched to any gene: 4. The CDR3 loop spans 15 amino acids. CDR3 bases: TGTGCCAGCAGTTTATACACGGGGGGAACAGATACGCAGTATTTT. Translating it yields CASSLYTGGTDTQYF.

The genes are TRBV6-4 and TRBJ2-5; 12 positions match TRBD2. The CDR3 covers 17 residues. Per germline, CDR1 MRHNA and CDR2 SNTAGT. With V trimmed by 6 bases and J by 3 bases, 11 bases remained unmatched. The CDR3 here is CASRETSGSVYEETQYF. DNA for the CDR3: TGTGCCAGCAGGGAGACTAGCGGGAGTGTGTATGAAGAGACCCAGTACTTC.

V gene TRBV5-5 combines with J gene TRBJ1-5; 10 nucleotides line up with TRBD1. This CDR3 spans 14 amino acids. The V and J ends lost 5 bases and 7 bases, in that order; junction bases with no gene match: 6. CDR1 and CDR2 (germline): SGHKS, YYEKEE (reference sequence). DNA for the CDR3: TGTGCCAGCAGGCCGGGACAGGGGAACCAGCCCCAGCATTTT. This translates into CASRPGQGNQPQHF.

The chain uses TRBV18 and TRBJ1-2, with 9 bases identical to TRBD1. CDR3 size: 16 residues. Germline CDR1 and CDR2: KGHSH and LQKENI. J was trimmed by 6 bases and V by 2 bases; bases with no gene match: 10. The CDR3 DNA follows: TGTGCCAGCTCACCAGATTTACGGGACAGGGAGGATGGCTACACCTTC. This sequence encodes CASSPDLRDREDGYTF.

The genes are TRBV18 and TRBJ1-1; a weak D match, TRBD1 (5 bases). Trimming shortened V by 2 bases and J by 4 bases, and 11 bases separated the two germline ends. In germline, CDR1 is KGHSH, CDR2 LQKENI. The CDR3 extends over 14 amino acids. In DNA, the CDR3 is TGTGCCAGCTCACCAGGGGGACCACTCACTGAAGCTTTCTTT. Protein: CASSPGGPLTEAFF.

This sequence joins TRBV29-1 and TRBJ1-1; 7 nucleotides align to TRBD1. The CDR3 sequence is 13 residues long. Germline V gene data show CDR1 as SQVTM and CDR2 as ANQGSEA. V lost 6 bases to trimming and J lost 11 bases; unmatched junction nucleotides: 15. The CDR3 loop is CSVDRTGSRRAFF. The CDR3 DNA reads TGCAGCGTCGACCGGACAGGTAGCCGCCGGGCTTTCTTT.